Listed below are T cell receptor beta chains from one sample, sequenced in a study of OX40 agonist ivuxolimab in advanced cancers. Produced via immunoSEQ multiplex PCR; TCRdb's table is partial and in-frame only. The sample lists roughly 12,000 clones, around four fifths seen once, with roughly 8.3% in the top ten. The sample here was CD4+ or CD8+ T cells sorted from blood, taken in a trial of the OX40 agonist ivuxolimab. The receptors stem from an adult with an advanced solid tumor such as melanoma, head and neck, liver or kidney cancer. CDR3s include the opening cysteine and the closing phenylalanine or tryptophan. A D gene is named only where the DNA matches it firmly. The size of a clone is reported for some rows only, either as once, few or many, or as a class for expanded clones.

TRBV5-4	TRBJ1-1	-	-	CASRPAGPNTEAFF	TGTGCCAGCAGGCCGGCAGGGCCGAACACTGAAGCTTTCTTT
TRBV19	TRBJ2-1	-	-	CATVVPDTYNEQFF	TGTGCCACTGTGGTACCGGACACCTACAATGAGCAGTTCTTC
TRBV4-1	TRBJ2-7	-	TRBD1	CASSSTTGAYEQYF	TGCGCCAGCAGCTCTACGACAGGGGCTTACGAGCAGTACTTC
TRBV6-5	TRBJ1-2	-	-	CASTQGGFGNYGYTF	TGTGCCAGCACCCAAGGGGGGTTTGGGAACTATGGCTACACCTTC
TRBV7-9	TRBJ1-2	-	-	CASSPGGDYGYTF	TGTGCCAGCAGCCCTGGTGGGGACTATGGCTACACCTTC
TRBV7-6	TRBJ1-5	-	-	CASSPTGSSNQPQHF	TGTGCCAGCAGCCCGACAGGAAGTAGCAATCAGCCCCAGCATTTT
TRBV27	TRBJ2-2	-	TRBD1	CATLDRGGTGELFF	TGTGCCACCTTGGACAGGGGAGGAACCGGGGAGCTGTTTTTT
TRBV4-1	TRBJ2-2	-	-	CASSHPGYTGELFF	TGCGCCAGCAGCCATCCCGGGTACACCGGGGAGCTGTTTTTT
TRBV13	TRBJ2-7	-	-	CASSLGVSGLEQYF	TGTGCCAGCAGCTTAGGCGTCAGCGGGTTGGAGCAGTACTTC
TRBV19	TRBJ2-7	-	-	CASSFDSYSYEQYF	TGTGCCAGTAGTTTCGACAGCTACTCCTACGAGCAGTACTTC
TRBV25-1	TRBJ1-2	-	-	CASMLGEGYTF	TGTGCCAGCATGCTGGGGGAAGGCTACACCTTC
TRBV19	TRBJ1-1	-	-	CASRTMNTEAFF	TGTGCCAGTAGGACAATGAACACTGAAGCTTTCTTT
TRBV19	TRBJ2-2	-	TRBD1	CASSPQGSGELFF	TGTGCCAGTAGTCCACAGGGGTCCGGGGAGCTGTTTTTT
TRBV7-2	TRBJ2-2	-	-	CASSLKDPTQVYTGELFF	TGTGCCAGCAGCTTAAAGGACCCCACACAGGTGTACACCGGGGAGCTGTTTTTT
TRBV6-6	TRBJ2-7	-	-	CASSSVRNYEQYF	TGTGCCAGCAGTTCGGTCAGGAACTACGAGCAGTACTTC
TRBV6-5	TRBJ1-2	-	-	CASSSPELSNYGYTF	TGTGCCAGCAGTTCCCCGGAACTGTCTAACTATGGCTACACCTTC
TRBV2	TRBJ1-1	few	-	CASSEEYGRAFF	TGTGCCAGCAGTGAAGAGTACGGTAGAGCTTTCTTT
TRBV28	TRBJ2-7	-	-	CAIQTRWDKSYEQYF	TGTGCCATCCAGACGCGATGGGACAAATCCTACGAGCAGTACTTC
TRBV7-9	TRBJ2-2	-	TRBD1	CASSYRAGGAELFF	TGTGCCAGCAGCTACAGGGCAGGGGGCGCGGAGCTGTTTTTT
TRBV19	TRBJ1-2	-	-	CASSIDSGNHYGYTF	TGTGCCAGTAGTATAGATTCGGGGAACCACTATGGCTACACCTTC
TRBV6-1	TRBJ1-4	-	-	CASSPPAFTNEKLFF	TGTGCCAGCAGCCCCCCGGCGTTCACTAATGAAAAACTGTTTTTT
TRBV2	TRBJ1-1	-	TRBD1	CASSGTGQIEAFF	TGTGCCAGCAGTGGGACAGGGCAAATTGAAGCTTTCTTT
TRBV7-9	TRBJ2-7	-	TRBD1	CASSPRDRGYEQYF	TGTGCCAGCAGCCCGCGGGACAGGGGGTACGAGCAGTACTTC